Shown below are 21 T cell receptor beta chains from a single sample sequenced in a study of T-cell memory formation after mild COVID-19 (dated by TCRdb to about 2021). Library construction relied on 5' RACE. The reads were generated on an Illumina NovaSeq 6000. TCRdb took the public reads, trimmed them with fastp at Q25, ran MiXCR for clone calling and kept in-frame beta chains. CDR3 protein sequences are deduplicated, and each keeps its most common genes and DNA. The sample yields 400,000 to 550,000 distinct CDR3 sequences; 25% were counted once. The top ten clonotypes cover approximately 12% of the sample. The specimen sequenced was PBMCs or a T cell subset sorted from them (not recorded which). The receptors here all came from an adult woman who had mild COVID-19 (a few samples of this study predate the infection). The sample titles of this study are shuffled in the database, so cell type and time point are left out; the donor was told from shared clones.

This clonotype was picked up one time. The gene calls are TRBV2 and TRBJ2-1; TRBD1 matches 7 bases. The V gene's germline CDR1 is SNHLY and CDR2 FYNNEI. CDR3 length: 13 residues. V trimming: 6 bases; J trimming: 2 bases; junction bases outside the gene matches: 1. The CDR3 DNA follows: TGTGCCAGCAGGGGACAGACCTACAATGAGCAGTTCTTC. Translating gives CASRGQTYNEQFF.

In regard to this clonotype: Sequence at one end of the junction differs from germline and may be a read error. J is TRBJ2-1 and V is TRBV7-9; D may be TRBD2 (5 bases). This CDR3 contains 11 residues. The germline V gene has CDR1 SEHNR and CDR2 FQNEAQ (reference sequence). The CDR3 spells CASSSTDSVIF. In nucleotides, the CDR3 is TGTGCCAGCAGCTCTACGGACTCCGTGATCTTC.

This clonotype turned up a few times. CDR3 bases: TGCAGTGCCACCGGGACTAGCGGGAGAGTTCCCCTTAGCACAGATACGCAGTATTTT. The encoded protein is CSATGTSGRVPLSTDTQYF. The V gene is TRBV20-1, the J gene TRBJ2-3; 14 nucleotides match TRBD2. Germline CDR1 DFQATT, CDR2 SNEGSKA (reference sequence). Trimming took 6 bases from V and 0 from J; bases not matched to a gene: 14. The CDR3 has 19 residues.

The gene calls are TRBV20-1 and TRBJ1-1; D is unresolved. V dropped 5 bases and J dropped 3 bases, with 13 bases sitting between them. This CDR3 comprises 13 residues. Germline V gene lookup returns CDR1 DFQATT and CDR2 SNEGSKA (reference sequence). The CDR3 region has the DNA TGCAGTGCTGGCGGGGAAAGGGACACTGAAGCTTTCTTT. Translated: CSAGGERDTEAFF.

The chain carries TRBV7-3 and TRBJ2-5; TRBD1 agrees at 7 bases. The trim removed 2 bases at V and 2 bases at J, leaving 8 bases unmatched. From germline, CDR1 is SGHTA and CDR2 FQGTGA. This CDR3 is 16 amino acids long. The CDR3: CASSLPRDSLQETQYF. DNA of the CDR3: TGTGCCAGCAGCTTACCGAGGGACAGCTTACAAGAGACCCAGTACTTC.

The rearrangement links TRBV20-1 to TRBJ2-3; 9 bases are a match to TRBD1. V lost 1 base and J lost 4; bases outside the gene matches: 6. This CDR3 spans 15 amino acids. Germline V lookup: CDR1 DFQATT, CDR2 SNEGSKA (reference sequence). The chain's CDR3 is CSARGPGQGSDTQYF. CDR3 coding DNA: TGCAGTGCTAGAGGCCCGGGACAGGGATCAGATACGCAGTATTTT.

The chain links TRBV5-1 to TRBJ1-4; 11 bases match TRBD1. V shed 4 bases and J 7 bases; nucleotides not matched to a gene: 6. This CDR3 spans 15 amino acids. Germline V gene sequence: CDR1 SGHRS, CDR2 YFSETQ. CDR3 in amino acids: CASSPGTGGFEKLFF. As DNA, the CDR3 is TGCGCCAGCAGCCCAGGGACAGGGGGATTTGAAAAACTGTTTTTT. The complete variable domain, with remaining parts taken from reference TRBV5-1 and TRBJ1-4, reads KAGVTQTPRYLIKTRGQQVTLSCSPISGHRSVSWYQQTPGQGLQFLFEYFSETQRNKGNFPGRFSGRQFSNSRSEMNVSTLELGDSALYLCASSPGTGGFEKLFFGSGTQLSVL.

The table lists this clonotype with a count of one. The rearrangement joins TRBV7-2 to TRBJ1-2; the D gene is possibly TRBD1 (5 bases). The CDR3 is made up of 15 amino acids. CDR1 and CDR2 from the germline V gene are SGHTA and FQGNSA. Trimming took off 5 bases at V and 1 base at J, with 14 bases between the two ends. The CDR3 DNA sequence: TGTGCCAGCAGCCAAGACAGCGCCGTTAACTATGGCTACACCTTC. Protein product: CASSQDSAVNYGYTF. The full variable domain, completed using reference TRBV7-2 and TRBJ1-2, is GAGVSQSPSNKVTEKGKDVELRCDPISGHTALYWYRQSLGQGLEFLIYFQGNSAPDKSGLPSDRFSAERTGGSVSTLTIQRTQQEDSAVYLCASSQDSAVNYGYTFGSGTRLTVV.

The chain combines TRBV12-3 or TRBV12-4 with TRBJ1-5; D is undetermined. The CDR3 covers 16 residues. V was cut by 6 bases and J by 0 bases, with 15 bases left in between. As DNA, the CDR3 is TGTGCCAGCAGGGGAGAGGGAGAATTTAGCAATCAGCCCCAGCATTTT. This codes for CASRGEGEFSNQPQHF.

This chain connects TRBV12-3 or TRBV12-4 to TRBJ2-3; weak D call: TRBD2 (5 bases). The CDR3 is 12 amino acids. V was clipped by 4 bases and J by 5 bases, with 7 bases between them. The DNA for the CDR3 is TGTGCCAGCAGTTACGGGGTAGATACGCAGTATTTT. Translating gives CASSYGVDTQYF.

This clonotype was found a few times. This chain links TRBV28 with TRBJ2-7, with 8 bases identical to TRBD1. This CDR3 region has 16 residues. V was pared by 5 bases and J by 3 bases, with 12 bases of the junction left unmatched. The germline gives CDR1 MDHEN, CDR2 SYDVKM. DNA for the CDR3: TGTGCCAGCAGTGATGGGCCCGGACAGGGATACTACGAGCAGTACTTC. This translates into CASSDGPGQGYYEQYF.

This clonotype was observed a handful of times. V and J are TRBV12-3 or TRBV12-4 and TRBJ2-7; TRBD2 aligns across 7 bases. V shed 6 bases, J shed 3 bases, and the junction held 8 bases outside the gene matches. The CDR3 extends over 14 amino acids. This CDR3 reads CASRPGTTDYEQYF. DNA for the CDR3: TGTGCCAGCAGACCTGGGACTACCGACTACGAGCAGTACTTC.

The V call is TRBV5-1, the J call TRBJ1-2, with 7 bases aligning to TRBD1. Germline assignment: CDR1 SGHRS and CDR2 YFSETQ. V shed 3 bases and J 3 bases; nucleotides not matched to a gene: 8. The CDR3 spans 15 residues. CDR3 sequence: CASSYGDSVDYGYTF. The CDR3 DNA is TGCGCCAGCAGCTACGGGGACAGCGTTGACTATGGCTACACCTTC.

This clonotype has just a few counts. The CDR3 bases are TGTGCCACCAGCAGAGGTACCCGGGGACAGGGCTCCTATGAGCAGTTCTTC. Protein product: CATSRGTRGQGSYEQFF. V is TRBV15 and J is TRBJ2-1, with 9 nucleotides matching TRBD1. Germline CDR1 and CDR2: LNHNV and YYDKDF (reference sequence). CDR3 length: 17 amino acids. J lost 8 bases, V lost 1 base, and 12 bases had no gene match.

This chain uses TRBV5-4 with TRBJ2-5; TRBD2 matches 8 bases. J was trimmed by 4 bases and V by 4 bases; bases with no gene match: 3. The CDR3 covers 13 residues. Germline CDR1 reads SGHNT; CDR2 reads YYREEE (reference sequence). This chain's CDR3 is CASSLSGTETQYF. CDR3 coding DNA: TGTGCCAGCAGCCTTAGCGGGACAGAGACCCAGTACTTC. The whole variable domain, filled in from reference TRBV5-4 and TRBJ2-5, reads ETGVTQSPTHLIKTRGQQVTLRCSSQSGHNTVSWYQQALGQGPQFIFQYYREEENGRGNFPPRFSGLQFPNYSSELNVNALELDDSALYLCASSLSGTETQYFGPGTRLLVL.

This clonotype was recorded a few times. This chain joins TRBV7-7 and TRBJ2-2; unclear D gene. CDR3 length: 16 residues. Trimming removed 5 bases at V and 0 bases at J, with 13 bases between. The germline V gene has CDR1 SSHAT and CDR2 FNYEAQ (reference sequence). CDR3 nucleotide sequence: TGTGCCAGCAGCCTGGCCGCACCAGCGAACACCGGGGAGCTGTTTTTT. It codes for CASSLAAPANTGELFF.

The chain carries TRBV3-1 and TRBJ1-1; D is unclear. The V end lost 1 base, the J end lost 3 bases, and 12 bases lay between the germline ends. Germline V gene lookup returns CDR1 LGHDT and CDR2 YNNKEL (reference sequence). The CDR3 runs 15 residues. CDR3 amino acids: CASSQASFFYTEAFF. The CDR3 region has the DNA TGTGCCAGCAGCCAAGCGTCTTTTTTTTACACTGAAGCTTTCTTT.

There are many counts of this clonotype. The rearrangement links TRBV20-1 to TRBJ2-2; D is possibly TRBD1 (6 bases). V was shortened by 5 bases and J by 1 base, with 20 bases between the two germline ends. The CDR3 totals 17 residues. Germline V gives CDR1 DFQATT, CDR2 SNEGSKA (reference sequence). The CDR3 loop reads CSAHLRGDLLNTGELFF. The DNA for the CDR3 is TGCAGTGCTCACCTCAGGGGTGATCTGTTGAACACCGGGGAGCTGTTTTTT.

The chain couples TRBV6-4 to TRBJ1-6, with 8 bases matching TRBD1. The length of the CDR3 is 14 residues. Germline V gene lookup returns CDR1 MRHNA and CDR2 SNTAGT. V shed 3 bases, J shed 9 bases, and the junction held 4 bases outside the gene matches. The CDR3 nucleotides are TGTGCCAGCAGTGAAACAACAGGGGGTTCACCCCTCCACTTT. The encoded protein is CASSETTGGSPLHF.

V is TRBV5-1 and J is TRBJ1-2; TRBD1 is a possible D gene (6 bases). This CDR3 comprises 15 residues. V was cut by 1 base and J by 4 bases, with 14 bases left in between. Germline CDR1 reads SGHRS; CDR2 reads YFSETQ. CDR3 coding DNA: TGCGCCAGCAGCTTGACGGCAGGGGCGGCCTATGGCTACACCTTC. Translating gives CASSLTAGAAYGYTF.

This clonotype was recorded only once. The chain has TRBV14 and TRBJ2-1; TRBD2 aligns across 11 bases. Germline values: CDR1 SGHDN, CDR2 FVKESK. This CDR3 comprises 15 residues. The V segment lost 3 bases and the J segment 7 bases; nucleotides outside the gene matches: 5. The CDR3 DNA sequence: TGTGCCAGCAGCCACCTAGCGGGAGGAGGGAATGAGCAGTTCTTC. Amino acid sequence: CASSHLAGGGNEQFF.